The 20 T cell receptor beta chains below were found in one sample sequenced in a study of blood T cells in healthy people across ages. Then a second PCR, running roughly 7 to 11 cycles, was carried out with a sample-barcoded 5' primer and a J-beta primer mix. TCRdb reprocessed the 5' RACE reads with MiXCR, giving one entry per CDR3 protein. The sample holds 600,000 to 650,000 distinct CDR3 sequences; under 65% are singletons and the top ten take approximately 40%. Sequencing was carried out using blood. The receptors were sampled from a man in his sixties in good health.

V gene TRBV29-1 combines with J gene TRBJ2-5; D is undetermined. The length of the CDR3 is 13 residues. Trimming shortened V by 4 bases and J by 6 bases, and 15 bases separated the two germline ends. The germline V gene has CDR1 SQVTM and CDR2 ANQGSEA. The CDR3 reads CSVGRGSQKTQYF. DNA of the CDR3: TGCAGCGTTGGTAGAGGTTCGCAAAAGACCCAGTACTTC.

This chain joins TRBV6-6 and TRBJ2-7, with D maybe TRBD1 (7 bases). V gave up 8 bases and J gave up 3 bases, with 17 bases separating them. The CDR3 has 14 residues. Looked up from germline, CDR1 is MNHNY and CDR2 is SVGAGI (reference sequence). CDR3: CASGRDSSNYEQYF. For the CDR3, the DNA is TGTGCCAGCGGGCGGGACAGCTCAAACTACGAGCAGTACTTC.

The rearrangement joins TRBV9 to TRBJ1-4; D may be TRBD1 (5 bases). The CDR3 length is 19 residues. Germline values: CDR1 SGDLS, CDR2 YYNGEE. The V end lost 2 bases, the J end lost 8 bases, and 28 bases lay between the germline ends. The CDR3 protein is CASSVSTGTRSSGTEKLFF. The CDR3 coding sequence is TGTGCCAGCAGCGTTTCCACCGGGACCCGGAGTTCCGGGACCGAAAAACTGTTTTTT.

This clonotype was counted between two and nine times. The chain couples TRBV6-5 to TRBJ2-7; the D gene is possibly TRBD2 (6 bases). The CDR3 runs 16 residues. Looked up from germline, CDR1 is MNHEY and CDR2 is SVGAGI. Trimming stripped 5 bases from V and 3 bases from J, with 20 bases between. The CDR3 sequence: CASSQSPAAGLYEQYF. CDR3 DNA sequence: TGTGCCAGCAGTCAAAGCCCCGCGGCGGGGCTCTACGAGCAGTACTTC.

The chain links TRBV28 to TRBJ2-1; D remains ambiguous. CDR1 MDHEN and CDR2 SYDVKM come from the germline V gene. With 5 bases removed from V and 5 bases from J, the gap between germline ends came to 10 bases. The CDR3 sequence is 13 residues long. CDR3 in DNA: TGTGCCAGCAGTCGGTCCGACCACAATGAGCAGTTCTTC. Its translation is CASSRSDHNEQFF.

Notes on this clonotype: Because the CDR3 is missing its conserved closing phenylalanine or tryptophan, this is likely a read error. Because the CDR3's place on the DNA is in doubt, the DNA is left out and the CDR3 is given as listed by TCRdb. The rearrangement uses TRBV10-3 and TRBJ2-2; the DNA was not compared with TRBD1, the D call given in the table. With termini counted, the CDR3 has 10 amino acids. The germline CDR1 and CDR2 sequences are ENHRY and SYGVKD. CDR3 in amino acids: CAISLGQGTY.

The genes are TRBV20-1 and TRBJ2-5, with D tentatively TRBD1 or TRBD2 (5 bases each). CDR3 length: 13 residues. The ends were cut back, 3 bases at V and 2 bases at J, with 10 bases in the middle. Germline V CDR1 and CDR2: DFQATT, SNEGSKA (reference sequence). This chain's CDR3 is CSASRGQQETQYF. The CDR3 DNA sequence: TGCAGTGCTAGTCGGGGCCAACAAGAGACCCAGTACTTC.

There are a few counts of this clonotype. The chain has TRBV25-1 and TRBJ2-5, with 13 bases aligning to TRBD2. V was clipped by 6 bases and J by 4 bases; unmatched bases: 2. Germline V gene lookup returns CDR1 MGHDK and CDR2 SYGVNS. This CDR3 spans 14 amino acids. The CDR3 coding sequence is TGTGCCAGCAGACTAGCGGGGGGGTCAGAGACCCAGTACTTC. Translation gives CASRLAGGSETQYF.

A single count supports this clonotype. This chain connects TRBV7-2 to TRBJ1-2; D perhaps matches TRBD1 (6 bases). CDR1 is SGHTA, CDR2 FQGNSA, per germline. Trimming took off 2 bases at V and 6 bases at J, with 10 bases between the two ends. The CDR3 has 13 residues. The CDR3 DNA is TGTGCCAGCAGCTTAACGCAGGGGCATGGCTACACCTTC. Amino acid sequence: CASSLTQGHGYTF.

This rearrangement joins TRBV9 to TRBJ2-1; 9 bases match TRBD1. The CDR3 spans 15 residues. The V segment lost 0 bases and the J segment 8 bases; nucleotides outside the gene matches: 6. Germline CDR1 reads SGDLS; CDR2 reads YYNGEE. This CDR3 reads CASSVVTGGKDEQFF. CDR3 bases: TGTGCCAGCAGCGTAGTAACAGGGGGCAAGGATGAGCAGTTCTTC.

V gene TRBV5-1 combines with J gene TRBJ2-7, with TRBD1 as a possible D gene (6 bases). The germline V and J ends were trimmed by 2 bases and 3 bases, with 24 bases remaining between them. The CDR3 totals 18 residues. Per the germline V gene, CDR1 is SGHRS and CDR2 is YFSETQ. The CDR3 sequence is CASSFVPFGPGQLYEQYF. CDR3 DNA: TGCGCCAGCAGCTTTGTGCCATTTGGACCGGGACAACTCTACGAGCAGTACTTC.

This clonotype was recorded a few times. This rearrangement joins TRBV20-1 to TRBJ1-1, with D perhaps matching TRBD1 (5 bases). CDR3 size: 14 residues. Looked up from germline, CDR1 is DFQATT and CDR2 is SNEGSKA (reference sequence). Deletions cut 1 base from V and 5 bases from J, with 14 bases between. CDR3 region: CSARGVGGWTEAFF. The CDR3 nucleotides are TGCAGTGCTAGAGGTGTTGGGGGATGGACTGAAGCTTTCTTT.

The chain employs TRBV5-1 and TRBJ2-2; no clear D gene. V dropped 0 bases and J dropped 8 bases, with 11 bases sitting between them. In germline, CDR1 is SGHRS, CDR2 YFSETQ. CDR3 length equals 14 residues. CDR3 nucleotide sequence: TGCGCCAGCAGCTTGGAAAGGACGGTGGGGGAGCTGTTTTTT. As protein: CASSLERTVGELFF.

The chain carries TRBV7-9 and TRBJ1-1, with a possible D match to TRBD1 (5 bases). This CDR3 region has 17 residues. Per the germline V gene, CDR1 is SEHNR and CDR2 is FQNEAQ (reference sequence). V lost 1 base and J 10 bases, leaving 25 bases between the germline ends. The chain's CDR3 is CASSLDGDPLGGLGAFF. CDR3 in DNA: TGTGCCAGCAGCTTAGACGGGGACCCCCTTGGGGGTCTTGGAGCTTTCTTT.

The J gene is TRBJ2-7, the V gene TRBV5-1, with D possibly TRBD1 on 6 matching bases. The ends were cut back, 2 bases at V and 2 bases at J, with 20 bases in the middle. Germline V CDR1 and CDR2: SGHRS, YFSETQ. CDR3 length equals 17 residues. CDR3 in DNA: TGCGCCAGCAGCTTTGACCAAAGTGGGACACTCACCTACGAGCAGTACTTC. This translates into CASSFDQSGTLTYEQYF.

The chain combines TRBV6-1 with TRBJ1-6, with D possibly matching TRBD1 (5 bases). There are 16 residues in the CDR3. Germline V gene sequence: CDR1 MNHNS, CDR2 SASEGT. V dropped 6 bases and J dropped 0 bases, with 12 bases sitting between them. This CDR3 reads CASREGSSSYNSPLHF. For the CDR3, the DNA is TGTGCCAGCAGGGAGGGGTCCAGCTCCTATAATTCACCCCTCCACTTT.

CDR3 bases: TGTGCCAGCAGTTACAGCCGGAATGAGCAGTTCTTC. Translated, it gives CASSYSRNEQFF. The chain combines TRBV6-2 or TRBV6-3 with TRBJ2-1; D gene uncertain. Per germline, CDR1 MNHEY and CDR2 SVGEGT. V was trimmed by 2 bases and J by 7 bases, leaving 6 bases between them. The CDR3 is 12 residues long.

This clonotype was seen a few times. The CDR3 DNA sequence: TGTGCCAGCAGGGACAGGGGAACCTACAATGAGCAGTTCTTC. Protein sequence: CASRDRGTYNEQFF. V is TRBV2 and J is TRBJ2-1; 9 nucleotides line up with TRBD1. This CDR3 region has 14 residues. Germline V gene sequence: CDR1 SNHLY, CDR2 FYNNEI. After removal of 6 bases from V and 2 bases from J, the junction contained 2 bases not matched to a gene.

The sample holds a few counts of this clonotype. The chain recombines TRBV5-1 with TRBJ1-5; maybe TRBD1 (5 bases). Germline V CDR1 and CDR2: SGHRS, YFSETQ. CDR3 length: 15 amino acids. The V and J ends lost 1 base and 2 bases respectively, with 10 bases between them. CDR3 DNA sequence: TGCGCCAGCAGCTTGATCCCGGGGGGCAATCAGCCCCAGCATTTT. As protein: CASSLIPGGNQPQHF.

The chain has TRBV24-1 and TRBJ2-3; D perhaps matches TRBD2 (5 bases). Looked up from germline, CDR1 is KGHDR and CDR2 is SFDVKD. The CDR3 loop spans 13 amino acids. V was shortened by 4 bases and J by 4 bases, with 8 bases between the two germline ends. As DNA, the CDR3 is TGTGCCACCAGTGACCCGGACTCAGATACGCAGTATTTT. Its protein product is CATSDPDSDTQYF.